The rows below give T cell receptor beta chains drawn from one sample of a study of CD8 T cells in Susac syndrome. In TCRdb, the immunoSEQ multiplex PCR reads were re-called with MiXCR into one record per CDR3 protein. Here the sample spans about 77,000 distinct CDR3 sequences, roughly 91% being singletons. The sequenced sample was CD4+ T cells from PBMCs. The receptors were sampled from a human donor with Susac syndrome. Each CDR3 is given with its conserved first and last residue. Fields, in order: clone size, V gene, J gene, D gene, CDR3 protein, CDR3 DNA. A D gene is named only where the DNA matches it firmly. Clone size, where shown, is once, few, many, or a class for clones that have expanded.

abundance: -
v_gene: TRBV29-1
j_gene: TRBJ1-3
d_gene: -
CDR3aa: CSVDSGVLSSGNTIYF
CDR3nt: TGCAGCGTTGACTCAGGGGTCTTGAGCTCTGGAAACACCATATATTTT

abundance: -
v_gene: TRBV20-1
j_gene: TRBJ1-4
d_gene: -
CDR3aa: CSAAPQATREKLFF
CDR3nt: TGCAGTGCTGCTCCCCAAGCAACGAGAGAAAAACTGTTTTTT

abundance: -
v_gene: TRBV9
j_gene: TRBJ2-3
d_gene: -
CDR3aa: CASSVVPPTDTQYF
CDR3nt: TGTGCCAGCAGCGTAGTCCCCCCCACGGATACGCAGTATTTT

abundance: -
v_gene: TRBV15
j_gene: TRBJ2-7
d_gene: -
CDR3aa: CTTSRDPGHLYEQYF
CDR3nt: TGTACCACCAGCAGAGATCCGGGACACCTCTACGAGCAGTACTTC

abundance: few
v_gene: TRBV11-2
j_gene: TRBJ2-5
d_gene: -
CDR3aa: CASSLDTELHF
CDR3nt: TGTGCCAGCAGCTTAGATACAGAGCTCCACTTC

abundance: few
v_gene: TRBV7-2
j_gene: TRBJ2-1
d_gene: -
CDR3aa: CASSLAGDFTEQFF
CDR3nt: TGTGCCAGCAGCTTAGCGGGCGACTTCACGGAGCAGTTCTTC

abundance: -
v_gene: TRBV4-2
j_gene: TRBJ2-3
d_gene: TRBD1
CDR3aa: CASSQRGSVAGGFGTDTQYF
CDR3nt: TGTGCCAGCAGCCAACGTGGGTCCGTGGCAGGGGGATTTGGGACAGATACGCAGTATTTT

abundance: -
v_gene: TRBV6-2/TRBV6-3
j_gene: TRBJ1-5
d_gene: -
CDR3aa: CASSYGVPRNQPQHF
CDR3nt: TGTGCCAGCAGTTACGGCGTCCCACGCAATCAGCCCCAGCATTTT

abundance: -
v_gene: TRBV5-1
j_gene: TRBJ2-1
d_gene: TRBD2
CDR3aa: CASSLTTGREDLNEQFF
CDR3nt: TGCGCCAGCAGCTTGACTACGGGGCGGGAGGACCTCAATGAGCAGTTCTTC

abundance: -
v_gene: TRBV28
j_gene: TRBJ2-5
d_gene: TRBD2
CDR3aa: CASSFPGGRAQRETQYF
CDR3nt: TGTGCCAGCAGTTTCCCCGGCGGGAGGGCTCAGAGGGAGACCCAGTACTTC

abundance: -
v_gene: TRBV20-1
j_gene: TRBJ2-1
d_gene: TRBD2
CDR3aa: CSARDLAGGPRNEQFF
CDR3nt: TGCAGTGCTAGAGATCTTGCGGGAGGGCCGCGGAATGAGCAGTTCTTC

abundance: -
v_gene: TRBV23-1
j_gene: TRBJ2-7
d_gene: -
CDR3aa: CASRRDSF
CDR3nt: TGCGCCAGCAGACGGGATTCCTTC